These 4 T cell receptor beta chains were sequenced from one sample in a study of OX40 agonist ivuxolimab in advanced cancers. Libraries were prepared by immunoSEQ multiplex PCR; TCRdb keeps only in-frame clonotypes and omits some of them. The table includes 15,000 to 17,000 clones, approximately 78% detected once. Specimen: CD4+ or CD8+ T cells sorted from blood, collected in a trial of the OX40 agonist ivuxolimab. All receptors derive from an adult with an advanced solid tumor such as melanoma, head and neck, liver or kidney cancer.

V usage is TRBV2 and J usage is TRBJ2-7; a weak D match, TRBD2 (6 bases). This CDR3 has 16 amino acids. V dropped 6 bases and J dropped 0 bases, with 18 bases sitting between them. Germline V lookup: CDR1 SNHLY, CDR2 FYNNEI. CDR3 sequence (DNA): TGTGCCAGCAGGTCCGGTGACGGGACTGGCTCCTACGAGCAGTACTTC. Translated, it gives CASRSGDGTGSYEQYF. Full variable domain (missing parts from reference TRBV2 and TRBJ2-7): EPEVTQTPSHQVTQMGQEVILRCVPISNHLYFYWYRQILGQKVEFLVSFYNNEISEKSEIFDDQFSVERPDGSNFTLKIRSTKLEDSAMYFCASRSGDGTGSYEQYFGPGTRLTVT.

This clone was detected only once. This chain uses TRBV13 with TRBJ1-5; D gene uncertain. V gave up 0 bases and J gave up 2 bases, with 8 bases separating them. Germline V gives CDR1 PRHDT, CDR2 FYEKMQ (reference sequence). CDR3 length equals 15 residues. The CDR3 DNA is TGTGCCAGCAGCTTAGGTCGGTCAGGCAATCAGCCCCAGCATTTT. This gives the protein CASSLGRSGNQPQHF.

DNA of the CDR3: TGTGCCAGCAGCGTAGAAGGGGGAGGCAAAAACATTCAGTACTTC. It translates to CASSVEGGGKNIQYF. J is TRBJ2-4 and V is TRBV9; D might be TRBD1 or TRBD2, each matching 6 bases. This CDR3 region has 15 residues. V lost 0 bases and J 3 bases, leaving 10 bases between the germline ends. The germline CDR1 and CDR2 sequences are SGDLS and YYNGEE. Using reference TRBV9 and TRBJ2-4 for the parts outside the CDR3, the full variable domain is DSGVTQTPKHLITATGQRVTLRCSPRSGDLSVYWYQQSLDQGLQFLIQYYNGEERAKGNILERFSAQQFPDLHSELNLSSLELGDSALYFCASSVEGGGKNIQYFGAGTRLSVL.

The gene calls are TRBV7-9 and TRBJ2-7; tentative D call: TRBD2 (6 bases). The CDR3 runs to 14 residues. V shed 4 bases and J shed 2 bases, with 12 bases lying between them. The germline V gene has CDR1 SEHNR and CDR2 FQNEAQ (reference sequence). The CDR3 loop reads CASSWGTDTYEQYF. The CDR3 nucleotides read TGTGCCAGCAGCTGGGGGACTGATACCTACGAGCAGTACTTC.